The clone carrying this T cell receptor beta chain was counted a few times. Its target is not known. The source of the sample is a study of beta chain features in type 1 diabetes. Study at large: Taken together, all samples contributed nearly 110 million examined sorted cells.

The CDR3 spans 13 residues. Trimming removed 3 bases from V and 3 bases from J, with 8 bases in between. Per germline, CDR1 MDHEN and CDR2 SYDVKM. Every bit of the isolated RNA underwent reverse transcription, so sequencing read expressed TCRB transcripts. Using immunoSEQ multiplex PCR, the repertoire was profiled, and TCRdb retains in-frame clones only, with some absent. The data hold hundreds of thousands of clones, with roughly 13% observed a single time. Study results and limitations: TCRB CDR3s were moderately but significantly shorter in Type 1 diabetes patients in all four CD4+ subsets. Fewer insertions but more deletions were seen at VDJ junctions in type 1 diabetes patients. Sequencing used cDNA, and cells with high TCR expression could therefore be over-represented.

Each of the CD4+ naive, central memory, regulatory and stem cell-like memory populations was sorted via CD45RO/CCR7/CD25/CD127/CD95/CD27. This receptor was taken from a man aged 30 to 39 with type 1 diabetes. The sequencing input was naive CD4+ T cells from blood. This sequence joins TRBV28 and TRBJ1-1, with D unclear. The chain's CDR3 is CASSLRLDTEAFF. In nucleotides, the CDR3 is TGTGCCAGCAGTTTGAGACTCGACACTGAAGCTTTCTTT.